Here is one T cell receptor (beta chain) with its context. Its antigen has not been determined. Qualities for individual bases were not recorded, and no much larger clone is one base off. The source of the sample is a study of chemoradiotherapy in HPV16-positive cancers (dated by TCRdb to about 2022). Some background on the complete study: Using functional T-cell assays on cells from two HPV16-positive patients, the researchers defined candidate HPV-specific T-cell clones and common TCR motifs. The study set out to ask whether T-cell immunity against the HPV oncoproteins E6 and E7 changes over the course of chemoradiotherapy and whether that immunity affects survival. TCR repertoires from some 90 patients with HPV-related cancers were then used to track the candidate HPV-specific TCRs and motifs. Here is what the overall study found, with its caveats: Expansion of candidate HPV-specific clones and E7-related TCR motifs was observed in the tumor microenvironment during treatment, whereas no such expansion was observed for non-HPV-specific T cells. The functional definition of HPV-specific T cells came from only a couple of HPV16-positive patients, and the survival association was reported for HPV16-positive patients. Improved recurrence-free survival in HPV16-positive patients was associated with expansion of HPV-responsive T cells during chemoradiotherapy.

Libraries were constructed by the immunoSEQ multiplex PCR assay. TCRdb provides this immuneACCESS table in a form limited to in-frame rearrangements. Some clones are lacking; in checked studies, under half of them reflect an unresolved V gene, and why the rest are absent is not known. This sample has some 13,000 clones in its table, and approximately 79% of those were observed once. The top ten constitute more than 6.5% of the sample. Repertoires were sampled repeatedly over the course of chemoradiotherapy, so clonal expansion could be followed in the tumor microenvironment. This sample was taken from a patient who underwent chemoradiotherapy. The clonotype originates from a human donor with HPV-associated anogenital cancer.

The DNA is TGTGCCAGCAGCGGGGGGACAGCTAACTATGGCTACACCTTC. This encodes CASSGGTANYGYTF. The rearranged segments are TRBV6-6 and TRBJ1-2, with TRBD1 matching 7 junction bases. Trimming removed 6 bases from V and 0 bases from J; the gene matches leave 4 bases unexplained. Sequences MNHNY (CDR1) and SVGAGI (CDR2) are obtained from the germline V gene (reference sequence). Counted from cysteine to phenylalanine, this CDR3 has 14 amino acids. Only CDR3 DNA remains: 42 bases, in frame from the first base.